The present T cell receptor beta chain was sequenced within a study of regulatory T cells in long-lasting Graves disease. Study-wide points: Gene preferences differed: TRBV28, TRBJ1-2, TRBJ2-5 in persistent cases.

Construction of the TCR beta libraries employed iRepertoire HTBI primers in conjunction with Arm-PCR of CDR3 regions. MiXCR, applied by TCRdb to the multiplex PCR reads, yields one record per CDR3 protein. The sample carries roughly 380,000 distinct CDR3 sequences, 16% recorded once. Time point meaning: newly diagnosed GD, antithyroid drugs for less than 3 months. There was RNA extracted from PBMCs, and the TCR library was made from it. An endocrinology department in Xi'an, China, recruited the patients. This clonotype came up many times. What it recognizes is unknown. Trimming cost V 7 bases and J 3 bases, with 12 bases left between them. Germline V gene lookup returns CDR1 SQVTM and CDR2 ANQGSEA. There are 12 residues in the CDR3. The data also belong to a second study, concerning T cells in Graves' hyperthyroidism and ophthalmopathy.

This TCR was sampled from a man aged 35-49 years with Graves disease. This specimen consisted of peripheral blood mononuclear cells (PBMCs), obtained at new diagnosis, from a patient treated with antithyroid drugs. This sequence joins TRBV29-1 and TRBJ1-1; perhaps TRBD1 as D (5 bases). CDR3: CSGGARYTEAFF. CDR3 nucleotides: TGCAGCGGCGGGGCCCGATACACTGAAGCTTTCTTT.